The 15 T cell receptor beta chains presented below share a single source sample, sequenced in a study of molecular identifiers for immune sequencing clone quantification. One entry per CDR3 protein results from TCRdb running MiXCR on the PCR reads. The data contain approximately 680,000 distinct CDR3 sequences, 25% of them singletons. Input material: naive CD8+ T cells from blood, with Jurkat cell RNA spiked in. Subset described: FACS-sorted CD8+CD4-CCR7+CD45RA+ naive T cells. These TCRs come from a human donor in good health. Some libraries in this study had Jurkat cell RNA spiked in.

This clonotype was picked up a small number of times. The rearrangement links TRBV27 to TRBJ2-1; tentatively, D is TRBD2 (6 bases). Germline CDR1 and CDR2: MNHEY and SMNVEV (reference sequence). This CDR3 comprises 15 residues. Trimming shortened V by 2 bases and J by 0 bases, and 8 bases separated the two germline ends. CDR3 nucleotides: TGTGCCAGCAGTTTAGCGGGATTCTCCTACAATGAGCAGTTCTTC. This sequence encodes CASSLAGFSYNEQFF.

About this clonotype itself: The missing conserved phenylalanine or tryptophan at the end of this CDR3 makes a read error likely. Because the CDR3's place on the DNA is in doubt, the DNA is left out and the CDR3 is given as listed by TCRdb. The rearrangement links TRBV4-3 to TRBJ2-4; TRBD1, as called in the table, went unchecked against the DNA. Inclusive of both ends, the CDR3 amounts to 17 amino acids. CDR1 is LGHNA, CDR2 YSLEER, per germline. The CDR3 sequence is CASSQDKWRGGKPLPSS.

The sample holds a few counts of this clonotype. The rearrangement links TRBV6-5 to TRBJ2-3; maybe TRBD2 (5 bases). The germline V gene has CDR1 MNHEY and CDR2 SVGAGI. This CDR3 contains 14 residues. Between the trimmed V and J ends, which lost 6 bases and 1 base, there was a span of 11 bases. The CDR3: CASRSEGGTDTQYF. The CDR3 nucleotides read TGTGCCAGCAGGAGTGAGGGAGGCACAGATACGCAGTATTTT.

This chain uses TRBV28 with TRBJ2-7; TRBD1 is a possible D gene (6 bases). The CDR3 runs 15 residues. CDR1 MDHEN and CDR2 SYDVKM come from the germline V gene. V was shortened by 5 bases and J by 0 bases, with 14 bases between the two germline ends. CDR3 in amino acids: CASSIYRATSYEQYF. CDR3 DNA: TGTGCCAGCAGTATCTACAGGGCTACCTCCTACGAGCAGTACTTC.

This clonotype has only one observation. This could be a read error, since a much larger clone is one nucleotide away. This likely comes from a read error, as the CDR3 has no conserved phenylalanine or tryptophan at its end. This rearrangement joins TRBV7-3 to TRBJ2-5; D might be TRBD1 (5 bases). The CDR3 sequence is 13 residues long. The V end lost 5 bases, the J end lost 4 bases, and 11 bases lay between the germline ends. Per germline, CDR1 SGHTA and CDR2 FQGTGA. CDR3 bases: TGTGCCAGCAGCCTATGGGGCGGAGAGACCCAGTACTCC. Its protein is CASSLWGGETQYS.

This sequence joins TRBV27 and TRBJ2-7; D tentatively fits TRBD1 or TRBD2 (5 bases each). Germline CDR1 MNHEY, CDR2 SMNVEV (reference sequence). V was clipped by 0 bases and J by 7 bases, with 19 bases between them. The CDR3 is 16 amino acids. This CDR3 is CASSLSTGADLGEQYF. As DNA, the CDR3 is TGTGCCAGCAGTTTATCCACCGGGGCGGACCTAGGAGAGCAGTACTTC.

A few counts support this clonotype. The chain joins TRBV19 to TRBJ1-5, with D possibly TRBD1 on 6 matching bases. Trimming pared 5 bases from V and 4 bases from J, leaving 12 bases between. The CDR3 loop spans 14 amino acids. Germline V gene data show CDR1 as LNHDA and CDR2 as SQIVND (reference sequence). The CDR3 loop reads CASSVQGWNQPQHF. CDR3 coding DNA: TGTGCCAGTAGTGTACAGGGTTGGAATCAGCCCCAGCATTTT.

In its sample, this clonotype was seen a few times. The chain employs TRBV19 and TRBJ1-6; 8 nucleotides line up with TRBD1. Germline V CDR1 and CDR2: LNHDA, SQIVND (reference sequence). The J segment lost 10 bases and the V segment lost 8 bases, leaving 10 bases of the junction unmatched. This CDR3 has 14 residues. The CDR3 loop is CASQLGQGFSPLHF. For the CDR3, the DNA is TGTGCCAGTCAACTCGGACAGGGCTTCTCACCCCTCCACTTT.

Of note for this clonotype: This clone may be a read error of a much larger clone one base away. Likely a read error: the CDR3 ends without its conserved phenylalanine or tryptophan. The chain joins TRBV14 to TRBJ1-1; D is possibly TRBD1 (5 bases). The ends were cut back, 0 bases at V and 6 bases at J, with 14 bases in the middle. Germline V gene lookup returns CDR1 SGHDN and CDR2 FVKESK. The CDR3 length is 15 residues. The CDR3 DNA is TGTGCCAGCAGCCAAGAGAGTAGGTGGGGGGCTGAAGCTTTCATT. Residues: CASSQESRWGAEAFI.

This clonotype was seen at least ten times. The chain employs TRBV24-1 and TRBJ2-1; maybe TRBD2 (6 bases). The germline CDR1 and CDR2 sequences are KGHDR and SFDVKD. V lost 3 bases and J 2 bases, leaving 16 bases between the germline ends. This CDR3 is built from 17 residues. This chain's CDR3 is CATSDPFSGGAYNEQFF. CDR3 in DNA: TGTGCCACCAGTGATCCCTTTAGCGGCGGCGCCTACAATGAGCAGTTCTTC.

This clonotype was seen more than once but under ten times. V is TRBV5-6 and J is TRBJ1-1; the match to TRBD1 covers 12 bases. Trimming cost V 3 bases and J 5 bases; bases outside gene matches: 5. The CDR3 sequence is 15 residues long. CDR1 and CDR2 from the germline V gene are SGHDT and YYEEEE. Here the CDR3 reads CASSWDRGQGTEAFF. The CDR3 bases are TGTGCCAGCAGCTGGGACAGGGGGCAAGGGACTGAAGCTTTCTTT.

The rearrangement joins TRBV2 to TRBJ2-7; D uncertain. The CDR3 has 15 residues. The germline gives CDR1 SNHLY, CDR2 FYNNEI. Trimming cost V 0 bases and J 3 bases, with 12 bases left between them. The CDR3 loop is CASSEAGSSVYEQYF. The CDR3 DNA reads as TGTGCCAGCAGTGAAGCCGGCAGCTCCGTCTACGAGCAGTACTTC.

Worth noting for this clonotype: This may come from a read error, since a much larger clone is one base off. The chain joins TRBV12-3 or TRBV12-4 to TRBJ2-2; TRBD1 aligns across 10 bases. The CDR3 has 15 amino acids. CDR3 loop: CVSSPGQGDTGELFF. CDR3 nucleotide sequence: TGTGTCAGCAGTCCCGGACAGGGGGACACCGGGGAGCTGTTTTTT.

This clonotype was counted only a few times. The V gene is TRBV4-1, the J gene TRBJ2-4, with D unclear. The germline gives CDR1 MGHRA, CDR2 YSYEKL. The ends were cut back, 0 bases at V and 0 bases at J, with 6 bases in the middle. This CDR3 spans 15 amino acids. CDR3 loop: CASSQDRGAKNIQYF. In nucleotides, the CDR3 is TGCGCCAGCAGCCAAGACAGAGGAGCCAAAAACATTCAGTACTTC.

V is TRBV10-3 and J is TRBJ2-7; possible D gene TRBD1, 5 bases. The CDR3 is made up of 15 amino acids. Trimming shortened V by 3 bases and J by 5 bases, and 17 bases separated the two germline ends. Germline V gene lookup returns CDR1 ENHRY and CDR2 SYGVKD. The CDR3 reads CAISDSDRVPDEQYF. CDR3 nucleotide sequence: TGTGCCATCAGTGACTCCGACAGAGTCCCTGACGAGCAGTACTTC.